This TCR beta chain is drawn from a study of T cells expressing NK-cell markers. Study-wide context: According to the study, TCR beta repertoires originated from sorted CD3+CD56+NKG2C+, CD3+CD56+NKG2C- and CD3+CD56-NKG2C+ T cells.

TCRdb reprocessed the 5' RACE reads and reports one entry per CDR3 protein, with no DNA. This repertoire comprises over 200,000 distinct CDR3 sequences; its ten largest clones make up around 0.4%. On this clonotype itself: Its antigen is undetermined.

Study-wide results and limits: Whether expanded NKG2C+ T cell clones recognized HCMV stayed uncertain. A few of the donors also had these clonotypes leading their CD3+CD56-NKG2C+ fraction.

Sequencing was performed on blood T cells: a sorted CD56 or NKG2C T cell subset, CD4+ or CD8+ T cells, or bulk PBMC T cells (not recorded which). The clonotype was recovered from a man aged 18-30 years in good health.

The CDR3 loop is CSAKLRGAEYIQYF. The J gene is TRBJ2-4, the V gene TRBV20-1; TCRdb gives TRBD2 as the D gene, but with no DNA this cannot be confirmed. Germline V gene sequence: CDR1 DFQATT, CDR2 SNEGSKA (reference sequence). The CDR3 is 14 amino acids.